What follows is one T cell receptor beta chain and its context. The antigen is unknown. Premalignant or tumor cells were enriched by macro-dissection after pathologic assessment. The data stem from a study of immune evolution from preneoplasia to lung adenocarcinoma. In the study overall: HLA loss of heterozygosity: about 7% AIS, more than 14% MIA, over 30% ADC, none AAH.

Overall study results and limits: Top clone frequencies peaked in normal lung, apparently declining through invasive adenocarcinoma. Normal lung had highest clonality; later lesions appeared denser, more diverse.

Clones were sequenced by immunoSEQ multiplex PCR, and TCRdb holds only the in-frame ones, with some missing. The table records about 8,300 clones, approximately 85% of them present only once. The CDR3 totals 14 residues. Between the trimmed V and J ends, which lost 0 bases and 4 bases, there was a span of 9 bases. The germline V gene encodes CDR1 SGHRS and CDR2 YFSETQ. Sequencing was carried out using FFPE minimally invasive lung adenocarcinoma tissue. This clonotype originated in a person between 70 and 80 years old with lung adenocarcinoma. J is TRBJ2-3 and V is TRBV5-1, with D perhaps being TRBD1 or TRBD2 (5 bases each). This CDR3 reads CASSLGGLSDTQYF. DNA for the CDR3: TGCGCCAGCAGCTTGGGGGGGTTGTCAGATACGCAGTATTTT. The full variable domain, in which reference TRBV5-1 and TRBJ2-3 provide the parts outside the CDR3, is KAGVTQTPRYLIKTRGQQVTLSCSPISGHRSVSWYQQTPGQGLQFLFEYFSETQRNKGNFPGRFSGRQFSNSRSEMNVSTLELGDSALYLCASSLGGLSDTQYFGPGTRLTVL.